This TCR beta chain came from a study of identical twins. Study-wide results and caveats: Twins' surplus sharing was weaker for beta out-of-frame sequences. Not following the same donors, the study drew its conclusions from cross-sectional statistical analysis.

The donors were all healthy and Caucasian. This clonotype was picked up a small number of times. Its antigen is not known. TCRdb itself ran the 5' RACE reads through MiXCR, one entry per CDR3 protein. This repertoire shows just under 550,000 distinct CDR3 sequences, roughly 15% found once; its top ten account for around 0.48%. The CDR3 runs 14 residues. V shed 2 bases and J 5 bases; nucleotides not matched to a gene: 7. Germline CDR1 is DFQATT and CDR2 is SNEGSKA (reference sequence). The sample was also reused in another study, on yellow fever vaccine responses in identical twins.

Sequenced: CD4+ T cells sorted from blood. The chain carries TRBV20-1 and TRBJ2-5; 8 nucleotides match TRBD1. This TCR derives from a woman aged 18-35 years in good health. As DNA, the CDR3 is TGCAGTGCTAGACGCGGACAGGGTTTGGAGACCCAGTACTTC. Its translation: CSARRGQGLETQYF.